This T cell receptor (beta chain) was recovered during a study of T cell responses to AZD1222 COVID-19 vaccine. Across the study: Second-dose groups at about 4 or about 12 weeks were pooled. General observations from the study: Clonal diversity may have been underestimated, and the donors were mostly white British, with more females than males. An increase in Spike-specific TCR breadth and depth was observed after two AZD1222 doses. Just five to seven AZD1222 recipients tested seropositive at baseline.

The CDR3 length is 13 residues. Germline V gene lookup returns CDR1 GTSNPN and CDR2 SVGIG (reference sequence). V lost 0 bases and J 0 bases, leaving 6 bases between the germline ends. As to this clone: The antigen remains unidentified.

Produced via immunoSEQ multiplex PCR; TCRdb's table is partial and in-frame only. The sample records 150,000 to 200,000 clones, approximately 94% being singletons. The sample consisted of peripheral blood, taken on day 0 of AZD1222 vaccination. The clonotype was recovered from an adult in good health. The chain is built from TRBV30 and TRBJ2-7; D remains ambiguous. The CDR3 region is CAWSVRSSYEQYF. In DNA, the CDR3 is TGTGCCTGGAGTGTGCGAAGCTCCTACGAGCAGTACTTC.